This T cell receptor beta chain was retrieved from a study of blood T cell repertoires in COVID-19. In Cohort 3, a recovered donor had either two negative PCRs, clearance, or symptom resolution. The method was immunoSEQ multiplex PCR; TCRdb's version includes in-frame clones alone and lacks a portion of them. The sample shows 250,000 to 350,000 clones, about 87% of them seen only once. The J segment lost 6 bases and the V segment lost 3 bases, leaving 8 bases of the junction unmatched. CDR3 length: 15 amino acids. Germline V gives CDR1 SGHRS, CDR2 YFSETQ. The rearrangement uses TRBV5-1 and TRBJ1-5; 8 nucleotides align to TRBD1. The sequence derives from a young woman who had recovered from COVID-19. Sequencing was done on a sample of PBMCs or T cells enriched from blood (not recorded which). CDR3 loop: CASSYTGTGGQPQHF. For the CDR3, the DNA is TGCGCCAGCAGCTATACCGGGACAGGCGGTCAGCCCCAGCATTTT. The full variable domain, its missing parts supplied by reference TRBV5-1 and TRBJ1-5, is KAGVTQTPRYLIKTRGQQVTLSCSPISGHRSVSWYQQTPGQGLQFLFEYFSETQRNKGNFPGRFSGRQFSNSRSEMNVSTLELGDSALYLCASSYTGTGGQPQHFGDGTRLSIL.